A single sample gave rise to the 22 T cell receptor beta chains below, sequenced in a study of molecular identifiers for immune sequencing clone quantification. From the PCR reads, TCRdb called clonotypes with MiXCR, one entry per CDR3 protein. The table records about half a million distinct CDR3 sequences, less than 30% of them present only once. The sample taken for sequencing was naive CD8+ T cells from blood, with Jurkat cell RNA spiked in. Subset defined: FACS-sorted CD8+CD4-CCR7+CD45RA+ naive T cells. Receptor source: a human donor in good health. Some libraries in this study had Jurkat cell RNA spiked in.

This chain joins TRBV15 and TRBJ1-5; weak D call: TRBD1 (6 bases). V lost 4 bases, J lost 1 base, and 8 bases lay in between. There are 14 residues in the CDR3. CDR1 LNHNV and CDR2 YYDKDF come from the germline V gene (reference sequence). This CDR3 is CATSIDRSNQPQHF. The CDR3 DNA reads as TGTGCCACCAGCATAGACAGGAGCAATCAGCCCCAGCATTTT.

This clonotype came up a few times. The CDR3 here is CASSPLSNTEAFF. As DNA, the CDR3 is TGTGCCAGCAGCCCTCTCTCGAACACTGAAGCTTTCTTT. This rearrangement joins TRBV7-6 to TRBJ1-1; D call uncertain. The CDR3 sequence is 13 residues long. Germline CDR1 is SGHVS and CDR2 is FNYEAQ. The germline V and J ends were trimmed by 5 bases and 1 base, with 8 bases remaining between them.

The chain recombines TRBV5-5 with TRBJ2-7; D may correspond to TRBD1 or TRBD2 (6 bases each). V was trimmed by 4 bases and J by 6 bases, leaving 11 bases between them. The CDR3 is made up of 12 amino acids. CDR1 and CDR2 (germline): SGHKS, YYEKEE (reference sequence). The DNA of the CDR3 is TGTGCCAGCAGCCGCGGGACATCCGAGCAGTACTTC. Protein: CASSRGTSEQYF.

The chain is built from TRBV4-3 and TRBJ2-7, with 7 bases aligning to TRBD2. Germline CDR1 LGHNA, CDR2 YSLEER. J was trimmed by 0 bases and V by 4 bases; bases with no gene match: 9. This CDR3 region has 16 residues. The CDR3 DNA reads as TGCGCCAGCAGCCTAGCTTGGCGGGGGAGCTCCTACGAGCAGTACTTC. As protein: CASSLAWRGSSYEQYF.

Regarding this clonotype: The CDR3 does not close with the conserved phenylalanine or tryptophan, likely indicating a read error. CDR3 coding DNA: TGTGCCAGCAGAGTTAGGGGAACCTACGAGCAGTACCTC. Protein: CASRVRGTYEQYL. The rearrangement joins TRBV6-5 to TRBJ2-7, with D maybe TRBD1 (5 bases). From germline, CDR1 is MNHEY and CDR2 SVGAGI. The CDR3 is made up of 13 amino acids. V was cut by 6 bases and J by 2 bases, with 11 bases left in between.

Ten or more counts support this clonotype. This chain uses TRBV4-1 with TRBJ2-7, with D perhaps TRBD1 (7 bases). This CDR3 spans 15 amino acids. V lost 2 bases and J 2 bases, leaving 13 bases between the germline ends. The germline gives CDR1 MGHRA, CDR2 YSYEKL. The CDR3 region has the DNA TGCGCCAGCAGCCAAAGGAGGGACAGTACCTACGAGCAGTACTTC. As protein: CASSQRRDSTYEQYF.

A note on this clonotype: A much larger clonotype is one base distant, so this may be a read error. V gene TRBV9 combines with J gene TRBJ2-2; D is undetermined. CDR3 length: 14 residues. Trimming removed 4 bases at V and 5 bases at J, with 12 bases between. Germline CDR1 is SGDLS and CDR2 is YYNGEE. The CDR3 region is CASSPSSRTGELFF. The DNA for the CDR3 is TGTGCCAGCAGCCCTTCGTCCAGAACCGGGGAGCTGTTTTTT.

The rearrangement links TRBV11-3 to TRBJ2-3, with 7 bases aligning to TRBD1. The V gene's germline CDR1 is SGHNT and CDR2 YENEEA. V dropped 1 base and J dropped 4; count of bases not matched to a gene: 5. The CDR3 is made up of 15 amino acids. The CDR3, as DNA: TGTGCCAGCAGCTTAGGAGGGGGCCGCCCAGATACGCAGTATTTT. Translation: CASSLGGGRPDTQYF.

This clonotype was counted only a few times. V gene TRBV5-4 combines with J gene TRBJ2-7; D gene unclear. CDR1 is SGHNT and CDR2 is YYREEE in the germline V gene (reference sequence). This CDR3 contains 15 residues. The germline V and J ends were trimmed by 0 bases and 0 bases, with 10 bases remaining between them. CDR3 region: CASSLELVPSYEQYF. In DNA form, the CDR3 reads TGTGCCAGCAGCTTGGAACTTGTCCCCTCCTACGAGCAGTACTTC.

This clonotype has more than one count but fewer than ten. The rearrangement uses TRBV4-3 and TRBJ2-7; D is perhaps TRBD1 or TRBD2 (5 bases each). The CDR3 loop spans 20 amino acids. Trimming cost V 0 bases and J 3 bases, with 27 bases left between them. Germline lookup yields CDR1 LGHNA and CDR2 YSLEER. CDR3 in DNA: TGCGCCAGCAGCCAAGATGTTAGCACAGGACTCGAAGGGGTTATCTACGAGCAGTACTTC. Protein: CASSQDVSTGLEGVIYEQYF.

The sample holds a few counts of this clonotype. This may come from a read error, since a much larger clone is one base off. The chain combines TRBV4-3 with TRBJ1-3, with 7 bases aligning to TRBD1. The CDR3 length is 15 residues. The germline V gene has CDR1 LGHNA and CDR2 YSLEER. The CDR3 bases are TGCGTCAGCAGCCAAGATGGGACAGATGGAAACACCATATATTTT. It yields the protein CVSSQDGTDGNTIYF.

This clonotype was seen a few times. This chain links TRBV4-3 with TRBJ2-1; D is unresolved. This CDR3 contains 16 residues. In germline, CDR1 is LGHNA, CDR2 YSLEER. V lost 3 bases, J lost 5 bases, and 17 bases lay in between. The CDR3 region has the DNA TGCGCCAGCAGCCAGGTATGGGGAAACGACCACAATGAGCAGTTCTTC. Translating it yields CASSQVWGNDHNEQFF.

The CDR3 reads CASSQDPAGGNTDTQYF. The CDR3 DNA sequence: TGTGCCAGCAGCCAAGATCCGGCGGGGGGCAACACAGATACGCAGTATTTT. The chain recombines TRBV3-1 with TRBJ2-3, with TRBD2 identical over 8 bases. V was pared by 0 bases and J by 2 bases, with 7 bases of the junction left unmatched. Looked up from germline, CDR1 is LGHDT and CDR2 is YNNKEL (reference sequence). The CDR3 sequence is 17 residues long.

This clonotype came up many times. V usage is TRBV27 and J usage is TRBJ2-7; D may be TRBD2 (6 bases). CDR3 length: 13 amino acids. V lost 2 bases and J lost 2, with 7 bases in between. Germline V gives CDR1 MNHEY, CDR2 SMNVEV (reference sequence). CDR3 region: CASSLAGPYEQYF. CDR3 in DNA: TGTGCCAGCAGTTTAGCGGGGCCCTACGAGCAGTACTTC.

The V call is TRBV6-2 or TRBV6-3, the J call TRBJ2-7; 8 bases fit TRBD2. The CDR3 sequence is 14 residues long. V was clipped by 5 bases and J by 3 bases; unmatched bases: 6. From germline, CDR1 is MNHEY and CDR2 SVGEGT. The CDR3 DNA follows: TGTGCCAGCAGTCTTTTAGCGGGGCGCTACGAGCAGTACTTC. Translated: CASSLLAGRYEQYF.

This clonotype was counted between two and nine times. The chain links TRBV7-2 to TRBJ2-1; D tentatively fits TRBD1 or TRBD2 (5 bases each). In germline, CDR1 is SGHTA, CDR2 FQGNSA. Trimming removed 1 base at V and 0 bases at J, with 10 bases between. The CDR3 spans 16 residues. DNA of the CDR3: TGTGCCAGCAGCTTAGTTATCGGGGCCTCCTACAATGAGCAGTTCTTC. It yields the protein CASSLVIGASYNEQFF.

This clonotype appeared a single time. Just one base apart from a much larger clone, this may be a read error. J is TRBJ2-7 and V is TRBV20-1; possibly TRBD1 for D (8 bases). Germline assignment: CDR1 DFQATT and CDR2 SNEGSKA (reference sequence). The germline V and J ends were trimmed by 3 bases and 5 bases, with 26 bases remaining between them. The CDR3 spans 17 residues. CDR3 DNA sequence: TGCAGTGCTAGGGGGGGGGACAGGTTAGGAGTCCCCGACGAGCAGTACTTC. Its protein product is CSARGGDRLGVPDEQYF.

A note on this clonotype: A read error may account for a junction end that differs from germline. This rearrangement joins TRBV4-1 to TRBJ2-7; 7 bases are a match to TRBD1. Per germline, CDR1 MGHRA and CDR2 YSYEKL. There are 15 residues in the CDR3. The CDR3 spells CASSQRTGTPYGQYF. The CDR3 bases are TGCGCCAGCAGCCAACGGACAGGTACTCCCTACGGGCAGTACTTC.

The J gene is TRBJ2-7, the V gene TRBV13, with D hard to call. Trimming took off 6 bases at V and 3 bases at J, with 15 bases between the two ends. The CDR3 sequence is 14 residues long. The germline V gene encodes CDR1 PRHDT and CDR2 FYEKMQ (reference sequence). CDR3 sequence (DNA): TGTGCCAGCAGTCACGGGCCAGTCTTCTACGAGCAGTACTTC. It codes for CASSHGPVFYEQYF.

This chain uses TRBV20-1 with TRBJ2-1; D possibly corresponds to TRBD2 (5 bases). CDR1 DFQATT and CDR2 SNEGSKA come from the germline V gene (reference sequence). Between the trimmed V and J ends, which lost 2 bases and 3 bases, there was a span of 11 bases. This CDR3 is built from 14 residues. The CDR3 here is CSARLRTDYNEQFF. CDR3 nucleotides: TGCAGTGCTAGACTTCGGACTGACTACAATGAGCAGTTCTTC.

The DNA for the CDR3 is TGCGCCAGCAGATTGCTAGCGGGGATATCCTACGAGCAGTACTTC. Amino acids: CASRLLAGISYEQYF. J is TRBJ2-7 and V is TRBV5-1; 9 positions match TRBD2. Trimming at V came to 5 bases and at J to 1 base, leaving 7 bases not matched to a gene. Germline V lookup: CDR1 SGHRS, CDR2 YFSETQ. This CDR3 is 15 amino acids long.

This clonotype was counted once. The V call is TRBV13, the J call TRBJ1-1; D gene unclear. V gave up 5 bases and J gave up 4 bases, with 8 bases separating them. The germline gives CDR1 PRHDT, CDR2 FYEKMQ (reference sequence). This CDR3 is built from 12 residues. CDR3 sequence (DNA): TGTGCCAGCAGCGGCATCGGCACTGAAGCTTTCTTT. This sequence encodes CASSGIGTEAFF.